The present TCR beta chain was sequenced within a study of blood T cells in healthy people across ages. Whole-study results and caveats: Diversity estimates drawn from one million T cells were deemed underestimates. The recorded TCR beta diversity per million T cells decreased in a roughly linear manner with age. Observed TCR beta diversity showed a strong correlation with the percentage of naive T cells as measured by flow cytometry.

The germline gives CDR1 SGHRS, CDR2 YFSETQ. The CDR3 totals 15 residues. A second about 7 to 12 cycle PCR used barcoded and J-beta primers. One entry per CDR3 protein results from TCRdb running MiXCR on the 5' RACE reads. In the table there are 1 million to 1.2 million distinct CDR3 sequences, 35% to 40% of which are singletons. Of note for this clonotype: The antigen is not known. The junction and the germline gene differ at one end; a read error may be behind it.

Source material: blood. V is TRBV5-1 and J is TRBJ1-2; possible D gene TRBD1, 5 bases. The TCR originated in a young man in good health. The DNA of the CDR3 is TGCGCCAACAGCTTGGATCAGGGAGTGAACTATGGCTACACCTTC. Protein product: CANSLDQGVNYGYTF.